These T cell receptor beta chains were read from a single sample in a study of T-cell reconstitution after alpha-beta-depleted transplantation in children. Each CDR3 protein gets one entry after TCRdb re-called the PCR reads with MiXCR. The sample has about 510,000 distinct CDR3 sequences; roughly an eighth are singletons. The specimen comprised PBMCs, mostly from graft donor cells, sampled 180 days after TCRalphabeta/CD19-depleted stem cell transplant. These receptors were collected from a female patient between 2 and 10 years old who had a stem cell transplant for aplastic anemia, so the T cells may come from the graft donor. Each CDR3 is given with its conserved first and last residue. The D gene is left open where the match is weak. Not all rows give a size; the values are once, few, many and, for expanded clones, a class.

size	J	D	V	CDR3	DNA
many	TRBJ1-2	-	TRBV5-1	CASSLEQGGYTF	TGCGCCAGCAGCTTGGAACAGGGTGGCTACACCTTC
-	TRBJ2-1	TRBD2	TRBV6-6	CASSQLAIEQFF	TGTGCCAGCAGCCAACTAGCGATTGAGCAGTTCTTC
many	TRBJ2-3	TRBD2	TRBV7-8	CASGRGTTDTQYF	TGTGCCAGCGGGAGGGGAACCACAGATACGCAGTATTTT
many	TRBJ2-5	TRBD1	TRBV12-3/TRBV12-4	CASSQGAETQYF	TGTGCCAGCAGCCAGGGGGCAGAGACCCAGTACTTC
-	TRBJ2-3	-	TRBV3-1	CASGARTDTQYF	TGTGCCAGCGGGGCTCGGACAGATACGCAGTATTTT
-	TRBJ1-1	TRBD1	TRBV7-2	CASRGIGTGFMNTEAFF	TGTGCCAGCAGGGGGATTGGGACAGGATTCATGAACACTGAAGCTTTCTTT
few	TRBJ2-7	TRBD2	TRBV27	CASSGGLAGEYYEQYF	TGTGCCAGCAGTGGGGGGCTAGCGGGAGAGTACTACGAGCAGTACTTC
-	TRBJ2-3	-	TRBV3-1	CASSQDLAGTPTDTQYF	TGTGCCAGCAGCCAAGATCTGGCAGGGACACCCACAGATACGCAGTATTTT
-	TRBJ2-7	-	TRBV29-1	CSVEITGKAYELYF	TGCAGCGTTGAAATTACAGGGAAGGCCTACGAGCTGTACTTC
-	TRBJ1-2	TRBD1	TRBV20-1	CSARPGTGNNYGYTF	TGCAGTGCTAGACCCGGGACAGGGAACAACTATGGCTACACCTTC
few	TRBJ1-4	TRBD1	TRBV6-1	CASSHTGASNEKLFF	TGTGCCAGCAGCCATACAGGGGCCTCTAATGAAAAACTGTTTTTT
few	TRBJ2-3	TRBD2	TRBV9	CASSFGLAGLFMRDTDTQYF	TGTGCCAGCAGCTTCGGACTAGCGGGTTTGTTTATGCGGGACACAGATACGCAGTATTTT
few	TRBJ2-3	TRBD2	TRBV20-1	CSARPRRASGSLADTQYF	TGCAGTGCTAGACCCCGGAGGGCTAGCGGGAGTTTAGCAGATACGCAGTATTTT
few	TRBJ1-3	-	TRBV19	CASRLAGNTIYF	TGTGCCAGCAGACTGGCTGGAAACACCATATATTTT
-	TRBJ2-3	-	TRBV9	CASSVRGVESDTQYF	TGTGCCAGCAGCGTACGTGGAGTTGAGTCAGATACGCAGTATTTT
-	TRBJ1-2	-	TRBV7-3	CASSLRGDNQRLNYGYTF	TGTGCCAGCAGCTTACGAGGGGACAACCAAAGGCTTAACTATGGCTACACCTTC
few	TRBJ2-3	-	TRBV12-5	CASGWGLANTDTQYF	TGTGCTAGTGGTTGGGGGCTAGCGAATACAGATACGCAGTATTTT
few	TRBJ1-2	-	TRBV4-2	CASSPWEGGTNYGYTF	TGTGCCAGCAGCCCCTGGGAGGGCGGAACTAACTATGGCTACACCTTC
-	TRBJ1-1	-	TRBV29-1	CSVPTGTYTEAFF	TGCAGCGTGCCGACAGGAACTTACACTGAAGCTTTCTTT
-	TRBJ2-1	-	TRBV19	CARLRQEVSHEQFF	TGTGCCAGACTGAGACAGGAGGTTTCGCATGAGCAGTTCTTC
few	TRBJ2-7	-	TRBV7-2	CASSLAGRGGPYEQYF	TGTGCCAGCAGCTTAGCCGGCAGGGGAGGACCCTACGAGCAGTACTTC
-	TRBJ2-4	TRBD2	TRBV11-2	CASSFYTSGALAKNIQYF	TGTGCCAGCAGCTTTTACACTAGCGGGGCCCTAGCCAAAAACATTCAGTACTTC
-	TRBJ2-5	-	TRBV7-2	CASSWGNPQETQYF	TGTGCCAGCAGCTGGGGCAACCCCCAAGAGACCCAGTACTTC
few	TRBJ2-3	TRBD2	TRBV9	CASSVRTSGRGTDTQYF	TGTGCCAGCAGCGTACGGACTAGCGGGAGAGGCACAGATACGCAGTATTTT
once	TRBJ2-4	-	TRBV6-2/TRBV6-3	CASRYVVGSRLAKNIQYF	TGTGCCAGCCGTTACGTAGTCGGGAGTCGCCTAGCCAAAAACATTCAGTACTTC
-	TRBJ2-3	TRBD2	TRBV2	CASSAELAGTDMQYF	TGTGCCAGCAGTGCCGAACTAGCGGGGACAGATATGCAGTATTTT
-	TRBJ2-7	-	TRBV6-5	CASSYSRTSSYEQYF	TGTGCCAGCAGTTACTCGCGGACGAGCTCCTACGAGCAGTACTTC